This T cell receptor (beta chain) was observed in a study of cytomegalovirus exposure and HLA in healthy donors. This PCR relied on a set of 60 Vbeta primers and 13 Jbeta primers. The method was immunoSEQ multiplex PCR; TCRdb's version includes in-frame clones alone and lacks a portion of them. The sample gives about 160,000 clones, approximately 80% of which show up once; roughly 2% is in the top ten. As to this clone: Its antigen is as yet unknown.

Healthy donors of bone marrow made up the group. The study's findings and limits: For most TCR beta V segments, an earlier analysis put the productive rate at about 90% or about 30% of the time. With high specificity and sensitivity, the classifier reportedly diagnosed cytomegalovirus status. Roughly even sequencing depth across donors was the assumption behind the presence/absence analyses.

The CDR3 loop spans 12 amino acids. V gave up 2 bases and J gave up 9 bases, with 11 bases separating them. The germline V gene encodes CDR1 MRHNA and CDR2 SNTAGT. This TCR came from a man aged 45 to 65 in good health and CMV-seropositive. The specimen sequenced was PBMCs. The chain has TRBV6-4 and TRBJ2-7; D is perhaps TRBD2 (5 bases). CDR3 region: CASSDRRSGQYF. CDR3 DNA sequence: TGTGCCAGCAGTGACAGGAGGAGTGGGCAGTACTTC.